The source of this T cell receptor (beta chain) is a study of blood T cell repertoires in COVID-19. Across the study: Sites across the United States, Italy and Spain contributed samples from acute and convalescent COVID-19. From T cells, B-cell-depleted T cells, or PBMCs came the material, which was cDNA or gDNA.

Source study methods: Cell counts per sample came from amplifying reference gene primers. The assay was immunoSEQ multiplex PCR, and TCRdb's table has in-frame clones only and misses some. Clone size and the V and J calls come from that table; the DNA yielded D and trimming. Found here are approximately 170,000 clones, roughly nine tenths of them singletons; the top ten hold around 17%. CDR3 length: 14 amino acids. With 7 bases clipped from V and 5 bases from J, the junction kept 9 bases outside the gene matches. The germline V gene encodes CDR1 MNHEY and CDR2 SVGAGI. This clone was observed many times.

This chain connects TRBV6-5 to TRBJ1-1, with 8 bases fitting TRBD1. Sequencing used peripheral blood. The sequence came from a man in his sixties with active or convalescent COVID-19. The CDR3 loop is CASIYGQGGTEAFF. The CDR3 DNA reads TGTGCCAGCATCTATGGACAGGGCGGTACTGAAGCTTTCTTT.